The 25 T cell receptor beta chains given below trace back to one sample, sequenced in a study of beta chain features in type 1 diabetes. Investigators reverse transcribed all isolated RNA, so they sequenced expressed TCRB transcripts. Data came from immunoSEQ multiplex PCR; TCRdb stores just in-frame clones and leaves some out. The data contain some 140,000 clones, around 8.7% of them singletons. Sequenced sample: central memory CD4+ T cells from blood. The receptors come from a man between 18 and 29 years old in good health.

The chain links TRBV5-6 to TRBJ2-7, with 8 bases aligning to TRBD2. The CDR3 runs to 13 residues. CDR1 SGHDT and CDR2 YYEEEE come from the germline V gene. V lost 3 bases and J lost 3; bases outside the gene matches: 2. The CDR3 loop reads CASSSRGGYEQYF. DNA for the CDR3: TGTGCCAGCAGCTCCCGGGGGGGCTACGAGCAGTACTTC.

This clone has more than one count but fewer than ten. The rearrangement links TRBV30 to TRBJ1-2; D is unresolved. In germline, CDR1 is GTSNPN, CDR2 SVGIG (reference sequence). V lost 6 bases and J lost 4, with 15 bases in between. This CDR3 contains 13 residues. The DNA for the CDR3 is TGTGCCTGCCTGGGTCGGGGTGCCTATGGCTACACCTTC. This sequence encodes CACLGRGAYGYTF.

This clone was counted a few times. The chain carries TRBV19 and TRBJ1-2; 9 bases line up with TRBD1. Germline values: CDR1 LNHDA, CDR2 SQIVND (reference sequence). The CDR3 runs to 14 residues. V shed 1 base and J 8 bases; nucleotides not matched to a gene: 5. The DNA of the CDR3 is TGTGCCAGTAGTATAGTGGGACAGGGATTCGGCTACACCTTC. It codes for CASSIVGQGFGYTF. Full variable domain (remainder filled in from reference TRBV19 and TRBJ1-2): DGGITQSPKYLFRKEGQNVTLSCEQNLNHDAMYWYRQDPGQGLRLIYYSQIVNDFQKGDIAEGYSVSREKKESFPLTVTSAQKNPTAFYLCASSIVGQGFGYTFGSGTRLTVV.

CDR3 sequence: CASSSTTGGRGTQYF. As DNA, the CDR3 is TGTGCCAGCAGCTCCACGACAGGGGGTAGGGGGACCCAGTACTTC. The J gene is TRBJ2-5, the V gene TRBV5-4; 9 bases agree with TRBD1. The germline V gene has CDR1 SGHNT and CDR2 YYREEE (reference sequence). V lost 3 bases to trimming and J lost 7 bases; unmatched junction nucleotides: 10. This CDR3 comprises 15 residues.

This chain links TRBV5-6 with TRBJ2-3, with 8 bases that match TRBD1. The CDR3 covers 14 residues. Germline assignment: CDR1 SGHDT and CDR2 YYEEEE. J gave up 6 bases and V 4 bases, and 7 bases lay outside the gene matches. CDR3 coding DNA: TGTGCCAGCAGCCCCAACAGGGGGTTTGATACGCAGTATTTT. The encoded protein is CASSPNRGFDTQYF.

This clone turned up a few times. Written as DNA, the CDR3 is TGTGCCAGCAGCTTGGTTGGGGGACAGGGGGCCTACGAGCAGTACTTC. Encoded protein: CASSLVGGQGAYEQYF. The V gene is TRBV7-2, the J gene TRBJ2-7, with 11 bases lining up with TRBD1. CDR1 is SGHTA, CDR2 FQGNSA, per germline. V shed 3 bases, J shed 2 bases, and the junction held 6 bases outside the gene matches. The CDR3 extends over 16 amino acids.

This clone turned up a few times. In DNA form, the CDR3 reads TGTGCCAGCAGTTCTCTCGGGGGGGTGACAGATACGCAGTATTTT. Amino acids: CASSSLGGVTDTQYF. The chain recombines TRBV7-8 with TRBJ2-3; 8 nucleotides align to TRBD2. Trimming at V came to 6 bases and at J to 3 bases, leaving 8 bases not matched to a gene. The CDR3 runs 15 residues. The germline V gene encodes CDR1 SGHVS and CDR2 FQNEAQ.

J is TRBJ1-2 and V is TRBV4-1; D gene ambiguous. The CDR3 totals 15 residues. Trimming cost V 0 bases and J 4 bases, with 12 bases left between them. Per the germline V gene, CDR1 is MGHRA and CDR2 is YSYEKL. The CDR3 nucleotides read TGCGCCAGCAGCCAAGATTTCGACATCTCCTATGGCTACACCTTC. Translating it yields CASSQDFDISYGYTF.

This clone occurred many times. J is TRBJ1-2 and V is TRBV7-9, with 8 bases identical to TRBD1. V was pared by 4 bases and J by 8 bases, with 9 bases of the junction left unmatched. CDR3 length: 14 amino acids. Germline V CDR1 and CDR2: SEHNR, FQNEAQ (reference sequence). The CDR3 spells CASSSGQVQKGYTF. Written as DNA, the CDR3 is TGTGCCAGCAGCTCGGGACAGGTCCAGAAGGGCTACACCTTC.

A few counts support this clone. This chain joins TRBV6-1 and TRBJ1-1, with 9 bases that match TRBD1. V dropped 3 bases and J dropped 5; count of bases not matched to a gene: 7. CDR1 and CDR2 (germline): MNHNS, SASEGT. The CDR3 contains 15 residues. DNA of the CDR3: TGTGCCAGCAGTGAGTCTGAGACAGGGGGGACTGAAGCTTTCTTT. It codes for CASSESETGGTEAFF.

This clone came up once. This chain uses TRBV21-1 with TRBJ2-1; the D call of TRBD1 is as the table states it, not checked on the DNA. TRBV21-1 is assigned pseudogene status. This CDR3 region has 15 residues. CDR3 sequence reads: CASSERQAGNNEQFF. The CDR3 nucleotides are TGTGCCAGCAGCGAGCGACAGGCTGGAAACAATGAGCAGTTCTTC.

This clone has more than one count but fewer than ten. At the DNA level, this CDR3 is encoded by other sequences in the same sample as well. The rearrangement joins TRBV5-1 to TRBJ2-1; 8 nucleotides line up with TRBD2. J lost 1 base, V lost 0 bases, and 0 bases had no gene match. Germline values: CDR1 SGHRS, CDR2 YFSETQ. This CDR3 is built from 15 residues. In DNA form, the CDR3 reads TGCGCCAGCAGCTTGGGACTAGCGTCCTACAATGAGCAGTTCTTC. This encodes CASSLGLASYNEQFF.

The chain has TRBV2 and TRBJ2-3; maybe TRBD2 (5 bases). The CDR3 length is 14 residues. V lost 8 bases, J lost 3 bases, and 15 bases lay in between. Germline V gene sequence: CDR1 SNHLY, CDR2 FYNNEI. The CDR3 here is CASQRERRTDTQYF. The CDR3 nucleotides are TGTGCCAGCCAGAGAGAGAGGAGGACAGATACGCAGTATTTT.

The genes are TRBV11-2 and TRBJ1-1; maybe TRBD1 (5 bases). The CDR3 loop spans 16 amino acids. The germline V and J ends were trimmed by 5 bases and 3 bases, with 19 bases remaining between them. Looked up from germline, CDR1 is SGHAT and CDR2 is FQNNGV. The CDR3 DNA is TGTGCCAGCAGCCCACGGAGTGGCAGGGTGTACACTGAAGCTTTCTTT. Encoded protein: CASSPRSGRVYTEAFF.

CDR3 DNA sequence: TGTGCCAGCAGCTTAAAGGAGGGAGTGTATGGAAACACCATATATTTT. This codes for CASSLKEGVYGNTIYF. This chain connects TRBV7-9 to TRBJ1-3, with D uncertain. The CDR3 contains 16 residues. Trimming removed 2 bases from V and 3 bases from J, with 14 bases in between. The germline gives CDR1 SEHNR, CDR2 FQNEAQ (reference sequence).

Only a few counts were recorded for this clone. The chain combines TRBV27 with TRBJ2-7; the D gene is possibly TRBD1 (5 bases). V was clipped by 5 bases and J by 6 bases, with 14 bases between them. Looked up from germline, CDR1 is MNHEY and CDR2 is SMNVEV (reference sequence). The CDR3 is made up of 13 amino acids. CDR3 protein: CASSVRVMGEQYF. CDR3 nucleotides: TGTGCCAGCAGTGTCAGGGTAATGGGCGAGCAGTACTTC.

The chain links TRBV27 to TRBJ2-3; 7 bases fit TRBD2. There are 17 residues in the CDR3. Germline V gives CDR1 MNHEY, CDR2 SMNVEV (reference sequence). The V gene end was trimmed by 7 bases and the J gene end by 0 bases; junction bases not matched to a gene: 13. The CDR3 DNA is TGTGCCAGCACCCTATGGGGTAGCGGGTCTAGCACAGATACGCAGTATTTT. It is translated as CASTLWGSGSSTDTQYF.

This clone occurred a few times. This chain links TRBV29-1 with TRBJ1-5; D not resolved. Trimming pared 4 bases from V and 0 bases from J, leaving 7 bases between. This CDR3 has 13 residues. Germline lookup yields CDR1 SQVTM and CDR2 ANQGSEA. The CDR3 sequence: CSVAQDSNQPQHF. The CDR3 DNA sequence: TGCAGCGTTGCTCAGGATAGCAATCAGCCCCAGCATTTT.

The table lists this clone with a few counts. The V gene is TRBV15, the J gene TRBJ1-5; D possibly corresponds to TRBD1 (5 bases). The V and J ends lost 5 bases and 5 bases respectively, with 16 bases between them. There are 15 residues in the CDR3. CDR1 and CDR2 (germline): LNHNV, YYDKDF (reference sequence). Here the CDR3 DNA reads TGTGCCACCAGCCCCCCGGGGGGAGTTTATCAGCCCCAGCATTTT. This encodes CATSPPGGVYQPQHF.

The chain uses TRBV4-2 and TRBJ1-6; the match to TRBD1 covers 7 bases. Germline CDR1 is LGHNA and CDR2 is YNFKEQ. The CDR3 sequence is 15 residues long. Trimming at V came to 0 bases and at J to 9 bases, leaving 5 bases not matched to a gene. This CDR3 is CASSQDPGGFSPLHF. Written as DNA, the CDR3 is TGTGCCAGCAGCCAAGACCCAGGGGGGTTTTCACCCCTCCACTTT.

This clone was detected only a few times. The chain has TRBV29-1 and TRBJ2-3, with 14 bases fitting TRBD2. Per germline, CDR1 SQVTM and CDR2 ANQGSEA. The CDR3 runs 15 residues. Losses at the gene ends were 6 bases for V and 3 bases for J; bases not matched to a gene: 5. This CDR3 reads CSVPRLAGGTDTQYF. CDR3 nucleotide sequence: TGCAGCGTGCCCCGACTAGCGGGGGGGACAGATACGCAGTATTTT.

The rearrangement uses TRBV27 and TRBJ2-3; 7 bases align to TRBD1. The CDR3 covers 14 residues. J lost 0 bases, V lost 5 bases, and 2 bases had no gene match. CDR1 and CDR2 (germline): MNHEY, SMNVEV (reference sequence). CDR3 in DNA: TGTGCCAGCAGTCGGGACAGCAGCACAGATACGCAGTATTTT. It is translated as CASSRDSSTDTQYF.

This clone has ten or more counts. The CDR3 DNA sequence: TGTGCCACAGGGACAGCTTCGTATGGCTACACCTTC. Translated: CATGTASYGYTF. The V gene is TRBV10-3, the J gene TRBJ1-2, with 7 positions matching TRBD1. Germline V lookup: CDR1 ENHRY, CDR2 SYGVKD. Trimming at V came to 10 bases and at J to 5 bases, leaving 7 bases not matched to a gene. The CDR3 runs to 12 residues.

This clone was seen a few times. J is TRBJ1-4 and V is TRBV6-1; D is perhaps TRBD1 (6 bases). The germline gives CDR1 MNHNS, CDR2 SASEGT. The CDR3 sequence is 15 residues long. V lost 6 bases and J lost 8, with 19 bases in between. The CDR3 loop reads CASSPRQDSREKLFF. The DNA of the CDR3 is TGTGCCAGCAGCCCTCGACAGGACTCGCGGGAAAAACTGTTTTTT.

For the CDR3, the DNA is TGTGCCAGCAGCCAGACCGGGACTAGCGACTACAATGAGCAGTTCTTC. It encodes CASSQTGTSDYNEQFF. The chain carries TRBV4-2 and TRBJ2-1; 10 nucleotides align to TRBD2. CDR1 and CDR2 from the germline V gene are LGHNA and YNFKEQ. The CDR3 loop spans 16 amino acids. Trimming cost V 3 bases and J 3 bases; bases outside gene matches: 5.